This T cell receptor (beta chain) was sequenced for a study of shared clonotypes between healthy human individuals (dated by TCRdb to between 2020 and 2021). Broadly, across the study: The cohort comprised a couple of women and a few men aged 18 to 49 years. For each donor, CD4 naive and CD4 memory were each given three plates, CD8 naive was given two plates, and CD8 memory was given one plate. To estimate repertoire size and how much clonotypes are shared between individuals, the study performed deep sequencing of blood TCR repertoires from roughly five healthy adults. To increase sequencing depth and limit assay-specific biases, different laboratories used diverse techniques to prepare libraries and sequence TCR repertoires. Per donor, leukapheresis produced somewhere between about 0.9 and 9.5 billion PBMCs. Study-level results and caveats: Sampling was limited to blood, and TCR repertoires in tissue likely differ from TCR repertoires in blood. Even with the large sequencing depth, rarefaction of the sorted-subset datasets indicated that sequencing was incomplete. The genetic and exposure-history diversity represented was limited by the small number of donors. Based on pairwise subsampling, the degree of clonotype sharing among donors was expected to be affected by sequencing depth. Naive subsets generally had larger estimated clonotype richness than memory subsets did. When a handful of donors were compared, the shared fraction of clonotypes was 5% to 6.5% for naive CD4, roughly 3.3% for naive CD8, 2.3% for memory CD4, and less than 0.45% for memory CD8. Higher generation probabilities were observed for clonotypes shared by all four sorted-subset donors than for non-shared clonotypes.

V and J lose 2 bases and 9 bases, and a span of 17 bases separates them. From a lookup of the germline V gene, CDR1 and CDR2 are MGHDK and SYGVNS. From the cysteine up to the phenylalanine, the CDR3 has a length of 15 residues. The entry retains the CDR3 DNA only, 45 bases that are in frame from base 1. TCR CDR3 regions were amplified from genomic DNA by multiplex PCR using the deep immunoSEQ assay. For each cell subset, the extracted genomic DNA was distributed evenly across all wells of several immunoSEQ 96-well plates, and each plate served as one replicate. For sorted subsets, 200 to 250 ng of genomic DNA, equivalent to 25,000 to 35,000 T cell genomes, went into each replicate PCR. Purified libraries were measured with a Qubit 3.0 fluorometer, size-checked on a Bioanalyzer 2100, and measured again with the KAPA Library Quantification kit. Every immunoSEQ 96-well plate was sequenced on a separate single-read 150-cycle Illumina NextSeq 550 flow cell. The original pipeline was this. Because the immunoSEQ output included only junctional sequences and no quality scores, the filtering could not be the same as the filtering used for full-length reads. To assign V/J genes and CDR3, sequences were annotated against IMGT germline references using PyIR, a Python wrapper for IgBLAST v1.9. Reads were filtered out if the reads had weak V/J assignments (E-value above 1e-6), no CDR3, stop codons, out-of-frame junctions, or ambiguous translated residues. A V3J clonotype was defined by an identical inferred V gene, J gene, and CDR3 amino acid sequence. Percentage overlap between repertoires was calculated by dividing the number of shared unique clonotypes by the size of the smaller repertoire. Three approaches were used to assess repertoire richness: RTK rarefaction, the Chao1 estimator, and Recon v2.1 estimates of unobserved clonotypes. Generation probabilities for all TCRbeta clonotypes obtained by the gDNA method from a handful of donors were computed using OLGA. This is the immuneACCESS table as TCRdb keeps it, with only in-frame sequences that have V and J called. A part of the clones is gone; compared with another copy, unresolved V genes explain less than half, and the rest is unexplained. V and J calls and clone size are as listed in that table; D and trimming were resolved from the DNA. The sample yields 850,000 to 1,100,000 clones; around 77% were counted once. Over 0.8% of the sample is held by the ten biggest clonotypes.

Donors were healthy HIV-negative adults with no recently reported acute infections or vaccinations. All donors were Caucasian adults living in Nashville, Tennessee, USA. Magnetic negative selection was used to enrich CD4+ T cells, after which naive cells were positively selected on CD45RA and the negative fraction became the memory subset. Blood was collected by leukapheresis, and PBMCs were isolated by Ficoll-Histopaque density gradient centrifugation and then cryopreserved in liquid nitrogen vapor phase. Purity and quantity of every magnetically sorted T cell population were checked by analytical flow cytometry. From each sorted fraction, genomic DNA was isolated and quantified by UV absorbance on a Nanodrop 2000c. A word on this clone: The target of this receptor is not known. No quality values exist for individual bases; no much larger clone is one base distant.

The sequence derives from a man aged 18 to 29 in good health. Some clones in this sample may be carry-over from other donors' samples. The specimen sequenced was memory CD4+ T cells from PBMCs. The cell subset or site label, as the study defines it: CD45RA-negative fraction. The chain employs TRBV25-1 and TRBJ2-1; TRBD2 is a possible D gene, resting on 5 matching bases. The CDR3 sequence is CASSEPVGDSGEQFF. The DNA sequence is TGTGCCAGCAGTGAACCCGTGGGAGACTCGGGTGAGCAGTTCTTC.